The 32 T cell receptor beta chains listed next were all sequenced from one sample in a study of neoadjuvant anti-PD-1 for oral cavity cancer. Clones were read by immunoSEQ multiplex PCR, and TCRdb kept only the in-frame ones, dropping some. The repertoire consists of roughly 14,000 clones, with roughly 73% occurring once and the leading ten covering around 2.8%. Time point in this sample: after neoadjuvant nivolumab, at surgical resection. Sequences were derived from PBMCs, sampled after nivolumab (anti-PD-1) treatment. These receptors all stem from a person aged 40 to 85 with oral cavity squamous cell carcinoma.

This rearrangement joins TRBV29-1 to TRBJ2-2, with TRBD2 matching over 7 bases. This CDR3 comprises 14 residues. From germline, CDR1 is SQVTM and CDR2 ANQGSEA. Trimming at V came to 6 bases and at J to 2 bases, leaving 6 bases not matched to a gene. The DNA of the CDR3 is TGCAGCGTCAACGGGGAGGGAAACACCGGGGAGCTGTTTTTT. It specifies CSVNGEGNTGELFF.

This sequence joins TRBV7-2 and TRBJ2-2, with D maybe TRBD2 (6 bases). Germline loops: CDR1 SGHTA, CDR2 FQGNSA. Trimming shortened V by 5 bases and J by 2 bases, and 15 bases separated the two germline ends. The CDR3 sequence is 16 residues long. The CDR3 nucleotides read TGTGCCAGCAGCGGCCCGGGACTCTTAAACACCGGGGAGCTGTTTTTT. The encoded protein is CASSGPGLLNTGELFF.

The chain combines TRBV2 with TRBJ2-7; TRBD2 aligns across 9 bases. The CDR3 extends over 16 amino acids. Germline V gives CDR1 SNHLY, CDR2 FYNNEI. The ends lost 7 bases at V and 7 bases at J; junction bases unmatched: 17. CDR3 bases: TGTGCCAGCAAGTACGACGACGCGGCGGGAGGGCTAGAGCAGTACTTC. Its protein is CASKYDDAAGGLEQYF.

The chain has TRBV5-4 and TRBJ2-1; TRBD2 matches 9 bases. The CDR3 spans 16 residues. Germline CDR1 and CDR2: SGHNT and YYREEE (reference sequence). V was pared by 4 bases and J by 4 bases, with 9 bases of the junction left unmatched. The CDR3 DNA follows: TGTGCCAGCAGCCCGGGAGAGGCGGGAGGGTACAATGAGCAGTTCTTC. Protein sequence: CASSPGEAGGYNEQFF.

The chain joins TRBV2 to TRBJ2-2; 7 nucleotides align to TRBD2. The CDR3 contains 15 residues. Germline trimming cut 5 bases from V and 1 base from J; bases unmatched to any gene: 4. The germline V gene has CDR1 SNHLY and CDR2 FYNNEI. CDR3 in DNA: TGTGCCAGCAGTATACGGGAGGTGAACACCGGGGAGCTGTTTTTT. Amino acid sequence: CASSIREVNTGELFF.

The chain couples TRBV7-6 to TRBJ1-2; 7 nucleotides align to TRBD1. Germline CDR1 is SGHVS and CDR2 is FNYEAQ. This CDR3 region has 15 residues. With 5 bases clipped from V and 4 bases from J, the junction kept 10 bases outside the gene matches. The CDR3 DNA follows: TGTGCCAGCAGCCCAAACAGGGGTGCGGGCTATGGCTACACCTTC. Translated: CASSPNRGAGYGYTF.

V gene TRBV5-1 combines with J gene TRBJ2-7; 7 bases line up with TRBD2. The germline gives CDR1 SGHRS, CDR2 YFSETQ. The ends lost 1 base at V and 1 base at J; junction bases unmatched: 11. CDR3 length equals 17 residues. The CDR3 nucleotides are TGCGCCAGCAGCTTGTCATGGGGGAGGGCCGAATCCTACGAGCAGTACTTC. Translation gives CASSLSWGRAESYEQYF.

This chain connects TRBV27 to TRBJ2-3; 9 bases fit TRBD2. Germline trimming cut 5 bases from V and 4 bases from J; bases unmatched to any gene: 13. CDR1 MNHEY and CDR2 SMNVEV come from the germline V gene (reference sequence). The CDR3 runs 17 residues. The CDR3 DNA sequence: TGTGCCAGCAGTGCCCTGCGGGCGGGAGGGGTTCCAGATACGCAGTATTTT. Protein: CASSALRAGGVPDTQYF.

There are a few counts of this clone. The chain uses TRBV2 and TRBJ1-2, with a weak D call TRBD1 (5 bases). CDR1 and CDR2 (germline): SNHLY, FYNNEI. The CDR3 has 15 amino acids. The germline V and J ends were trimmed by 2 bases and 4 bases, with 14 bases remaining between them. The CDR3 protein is CASSEIPGERYGYTF. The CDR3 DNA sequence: TGTGCCAGCAGTGAAATACCGGGGGAACGCTATGGCTACACCTTC.

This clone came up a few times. CDR3: CASSGAGTNYGYTF. In nucleotides, the CDR3 is TGTGCCAGCAGTGGGGCTGGCACTAACTATGGCTACACCTTC. J is TRBJ1-2 and V is TRBV2; no firm D call. The ends were cut back, 4 bases at V and 0 bases at J, with 9 bases in the middle. The germline CDR1 and CDR2 sequences are SNHLY and FYNNEI. CDR3 size: 14 residues.

CDR3 residues: CASSLASQGRGYTF. DNA for the CDR3: TGTGCCAGCAGCTTAGCCAGTCAGGGCCGCGGCTACACCTTC. V usage is TRBV11-2 and J usage is TRBJ1-2; D may be TRBD1 (5 bases). Germline values: CDR1 SGHAT, CDR2 FQNNGV. The ends were cut back, 1 base at V and 8 bases at J, with 14 bases in the middle. CDR3 size: 14 residues. Drawing the rest from reference TRBV11-2 and TRBJ1-2, the complete variable domain is EAGVAQSPRYKIIEKRQSVAFWCNPISGHATLYWYQQILGQGPKLLIQFQNNGVVDDSQLPKDRFSAERLKGVDSTLKIQPAKLEDSAVYLCASSLASQGRGYTFGSGTRLTVV.

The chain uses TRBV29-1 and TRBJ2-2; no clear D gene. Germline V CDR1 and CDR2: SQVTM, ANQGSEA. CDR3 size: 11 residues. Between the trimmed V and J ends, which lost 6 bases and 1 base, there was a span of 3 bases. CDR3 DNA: TGCAGCGTGGAGAACACCGGGGAGCTGTTTTTT. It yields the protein CSVENTGELFF.

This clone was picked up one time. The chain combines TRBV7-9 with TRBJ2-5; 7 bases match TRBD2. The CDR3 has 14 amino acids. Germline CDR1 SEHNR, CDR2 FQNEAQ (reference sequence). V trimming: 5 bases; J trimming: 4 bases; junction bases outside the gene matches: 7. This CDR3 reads CASSPGLGAETQYF. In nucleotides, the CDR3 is TGTGCCAGCAGCCCAGGACTAGGAGCAGAGACCCAGTACTTC.

In nucleotides, the CDR3 is TGTGCCAGCAAGTCGGGCCTCGAGTCTTTCACTGAAGCTTTCTTT. Amino acids: CASKSGLESFTEAFF. This chain uses TRBV27 with TRBJ1-1; D is undetermined. CDR3 size: 15 residues. Trimming stripped 7 bases from V and 4 bases from J, with 19 bases between. Per the germline V gene, CDR1 is MNHEY and CDR2 is SMNVEV (reference sequence).

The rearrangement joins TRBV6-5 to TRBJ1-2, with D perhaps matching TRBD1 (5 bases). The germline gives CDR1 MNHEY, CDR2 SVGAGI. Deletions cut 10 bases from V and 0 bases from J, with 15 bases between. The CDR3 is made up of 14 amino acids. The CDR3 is CATRGAATNYGYTF. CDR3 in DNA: TGTGCCACCCGCGGGGCAGCCACTAACTATGGCTACACCTTC.

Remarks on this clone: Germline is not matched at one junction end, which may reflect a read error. CDR3 region: CASSLGLAVPHF. The CDR3 bases are TGTGCCAGCAGTTTGGGGCTAGCGGTTCCACACTTC. V usage is TRBV28 and J usage is TRBJ2-7; 7 bases agree with TRBD2. The CDR3 has 12 residues. The germline V gene has CDR1 MDHEN and CDR2 SYDVKM.

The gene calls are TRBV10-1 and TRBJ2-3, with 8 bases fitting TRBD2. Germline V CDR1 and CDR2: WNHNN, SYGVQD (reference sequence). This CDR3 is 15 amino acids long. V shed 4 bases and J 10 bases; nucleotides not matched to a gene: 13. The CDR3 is CASSVQRENSGAQYF. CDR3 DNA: TGCGCCAGCAGTGTCCAGCGGGAGAATTCCGGAGCGCAGTATTTT.

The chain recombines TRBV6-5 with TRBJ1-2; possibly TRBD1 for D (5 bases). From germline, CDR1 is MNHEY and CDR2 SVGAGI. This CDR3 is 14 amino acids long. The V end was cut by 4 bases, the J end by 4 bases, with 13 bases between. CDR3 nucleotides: TGTGCCAGCAGTTCCTATCGGGACGGCTATGGCTACACCTTC. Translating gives CASSSYRDGYGYTF.

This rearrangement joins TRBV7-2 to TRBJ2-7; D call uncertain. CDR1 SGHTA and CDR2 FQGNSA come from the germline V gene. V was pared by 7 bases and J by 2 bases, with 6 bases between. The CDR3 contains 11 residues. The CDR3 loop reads CASTKAYEQYF. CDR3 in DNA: TGTGCCAGCACTAAGGCCTACGAGCAGTACTTC.

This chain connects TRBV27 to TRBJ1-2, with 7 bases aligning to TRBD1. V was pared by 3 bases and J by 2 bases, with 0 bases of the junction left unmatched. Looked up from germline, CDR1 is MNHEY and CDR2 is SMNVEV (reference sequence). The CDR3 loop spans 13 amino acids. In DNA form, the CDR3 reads TGTGCCAGCAGTTTGACAGGGAACTATGGCTACACCTTC. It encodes CASSLTGNYGYTF.

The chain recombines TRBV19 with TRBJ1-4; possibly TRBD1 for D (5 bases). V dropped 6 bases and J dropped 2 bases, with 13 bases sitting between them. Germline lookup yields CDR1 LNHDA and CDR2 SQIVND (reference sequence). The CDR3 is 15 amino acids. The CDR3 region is CASREGTATNEKLFF. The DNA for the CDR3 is TGTGCCAGTAGGGAGGGGACGGCGACTAATGAAAAACTGTTTTTT.

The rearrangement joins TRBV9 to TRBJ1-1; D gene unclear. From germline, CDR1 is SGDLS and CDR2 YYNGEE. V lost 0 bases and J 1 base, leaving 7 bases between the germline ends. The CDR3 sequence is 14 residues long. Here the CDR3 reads CASSVGGENTEAFF. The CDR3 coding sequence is TGTGCCAGCAGCGTAGGGGGAGAGAACACTGAAGCTTTCTTT.

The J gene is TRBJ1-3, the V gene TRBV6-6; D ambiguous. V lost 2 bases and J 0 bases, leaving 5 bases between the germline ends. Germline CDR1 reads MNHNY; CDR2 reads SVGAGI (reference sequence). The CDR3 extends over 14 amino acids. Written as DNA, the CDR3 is TGTGCCAGCAGTTACGGTGTCTCTGGAAACACCATATATTTT. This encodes CASSYGVSGNTIYF.

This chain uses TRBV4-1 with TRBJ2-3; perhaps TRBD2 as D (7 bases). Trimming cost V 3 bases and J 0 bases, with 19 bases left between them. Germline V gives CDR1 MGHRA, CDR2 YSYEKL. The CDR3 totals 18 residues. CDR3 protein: CASSQDSGTPSSTDTQYF. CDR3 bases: TGCGCCAGCAGCCAGGACAGCGGGACCCCCAGTAGCACAGATACGCAGTATTTT.

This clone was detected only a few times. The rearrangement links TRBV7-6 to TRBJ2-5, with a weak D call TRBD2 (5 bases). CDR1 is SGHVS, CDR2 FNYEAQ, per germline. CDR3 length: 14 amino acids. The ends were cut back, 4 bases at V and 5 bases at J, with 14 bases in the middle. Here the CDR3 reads CASSSRRMTETQYF. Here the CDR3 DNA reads TGTGCCAGCAGCTCCCGGAGGATGACGGAGACCCAGTACTTC.

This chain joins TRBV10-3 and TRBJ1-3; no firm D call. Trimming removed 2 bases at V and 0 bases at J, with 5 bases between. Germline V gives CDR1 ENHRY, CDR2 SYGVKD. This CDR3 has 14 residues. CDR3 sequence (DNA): TGTGCCATCAGTGAGGGCCTCTCTGGAAACACCATATATTTT. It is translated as CAISEGLSGNTIYF.

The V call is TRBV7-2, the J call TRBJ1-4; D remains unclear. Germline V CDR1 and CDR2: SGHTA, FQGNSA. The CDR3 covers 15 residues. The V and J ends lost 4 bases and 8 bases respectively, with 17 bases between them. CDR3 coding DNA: TGTGCCAGCAGCTCCTACAGCGGGAGCCGCGAAAAACTGTTTTTT. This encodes CASSSYSGSREKLFF.

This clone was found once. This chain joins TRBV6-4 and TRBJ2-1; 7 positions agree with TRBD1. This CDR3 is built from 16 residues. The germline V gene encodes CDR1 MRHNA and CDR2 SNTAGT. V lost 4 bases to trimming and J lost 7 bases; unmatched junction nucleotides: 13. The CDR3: CASSVLAGGKGNEQFF. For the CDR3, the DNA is TGTGCCAGCAGTGTGTTGGCAGGGGGAAAGGGAAATGAGCAGTTCTTC.

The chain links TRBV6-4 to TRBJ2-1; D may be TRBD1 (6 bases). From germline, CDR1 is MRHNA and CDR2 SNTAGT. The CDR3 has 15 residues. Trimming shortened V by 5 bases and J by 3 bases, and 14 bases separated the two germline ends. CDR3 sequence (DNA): TGTGCCAGCAGTCCTACAGGGTCCGACTACAATGAGCAGTTCTTC. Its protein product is CASSPTGSDYNEQFF.

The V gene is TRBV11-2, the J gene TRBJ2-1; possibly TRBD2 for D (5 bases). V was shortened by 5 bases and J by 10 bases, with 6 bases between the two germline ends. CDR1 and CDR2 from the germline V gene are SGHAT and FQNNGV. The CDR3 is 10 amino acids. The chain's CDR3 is CASSRGEQFF. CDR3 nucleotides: TGTGCCAGCAGCCGAGGGGAGCAGTTCTTC.

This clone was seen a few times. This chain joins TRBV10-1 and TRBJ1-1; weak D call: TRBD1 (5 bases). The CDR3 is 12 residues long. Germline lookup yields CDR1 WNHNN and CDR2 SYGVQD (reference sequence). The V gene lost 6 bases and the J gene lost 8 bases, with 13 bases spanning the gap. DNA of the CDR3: TGCGCCAGCAGACCCCCACACAGGGAAGCTTTCTTT. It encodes CASRPPHREAFF.

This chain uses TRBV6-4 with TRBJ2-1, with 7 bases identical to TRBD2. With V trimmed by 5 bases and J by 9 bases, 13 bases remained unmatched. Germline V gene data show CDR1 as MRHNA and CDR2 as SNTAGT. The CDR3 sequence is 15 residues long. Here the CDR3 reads CASSPQGGTSSEQFF. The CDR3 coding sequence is TGTGCCAGCAGTCCTCAGGGAGGGACGTCAAGTGAGCAGTTCTTC.